The table lists the clone carrying this T cell receptor beta chain with a count of one. Antigen specificity is unknown. These data come from a study of OX40 agonist ivuxolimab in advanced cancers. Across the study: Ivuxolimab is a fully human IgG2 antibody that activates OX40 (CD134).

Overall study findings and caveats: CD8+ T cells (on average) carried more expanded clones than CD4+ T cells. Some nonresponders likewise displayed low normalized T-cell clonal expansion.

J gave up 4 bases and V 3 bases, and 11 bases lay outside the gene matches. The germline gives CDR1 SGHAT, CDR2 FQNNGV. The CDR3 runs 17 residues. The method was immunoSEQ multiplex PCR; TCRdb's version includes in-frame clones alone and lacks a portion of them. The data hold about 61,000 clones, with around four fifths observed a single time. This chain uses TRBV11-2 with TRBJ2-5, with 10 bases matching TRBD1. This specimen consisted of CD4+ or CD8+ T cells sorted from blood, obtained in a trial of the OX40 agonist ivuxolimab. The TCR sequence derives from an adult with an advanced solid tumor such as melanoma, head and neck, liver or kidney cancer. The CDR3 sequence is CASSFVTGGWGGETQYF. CDR3 bases: TGTGCCAGCAGCTTTGTGACAGGGGGCTGGGGGGGAGAGACCCAGTACTTC.